This T cell receptor beta chain is drawn from a study of cytomegalovirus exposure and HLA in healthy donors (dated by TCRdb to 2016 to 2017). Some background on the complete study: According to a later analysis, the roughly 130 validation repertoires were produced on the same platform as the roughly 700 repertoires of the first cohort. The study combined high-throughput TCR immunosequencing, statistical association of individual TCRs with disease status, and machine learning to predict cytomegalovirus infection status. The study aimed to test whether signatures of past pathogen exposure could be identified by cataloging public T cell receptors. In addition to the first cohort of 500 to 850 subjects, a separate validation cohort of 130 or so different subjects was used.

Separate from the roughly 650-subject first cohort, the validation cohort of over 90 subjects was the group to which the donors belonged. As encoded in the germline V gene, CDR1 is MNHEY while CDR2 is SVGAGI. The CDR3 has 14 amino acids, counting the end cysteine and phenylalanine. Only the CDR3 region is kept as DNA, spanning 42 bases read in frame from base 1. V is reduced by 5 bases and J by 5 bases, leaving a spacing of 16 bases between them. Libraries were constructed by the immunoSEQ multiplex PCR assay. The source study handled its data this way. A statistical classification framework was developed to diagnose cytomegalovirus status using the catalog of TCR beta chain sequences. The immuneACCESS repertoire file appears here via TCRdb, limited to in-frame rearrangements. These files lack a portion of the clones; in checked studies, under half of the deficit traces to unresolved V genes, and the cause of the others is not known. V and J calls and clone size are as listed in that table; D and trimming were resolved from the DNA. Within this sample are 90,000 to 130,000 clones, with around 85% of them counted one time only. The biggest ten clones account for roughly 3% of the sample.

Overall study outcomes, separate from this receptor: A total of about 180 TCR beta chains were listed by the study as associated with cytomegalovirus. According to the authors, the approach could potentially be generalized to other disease states and immunological phenotypes. A later analysis had no HLA typing for the validation cohort, so co-occurrence there was scored across all 130 or so repertoires. In a later analysis, TCRs clustered in the first cohort were found to also tend to co-occur in the 130 or so validation repertoires, with 90% to 95% of cluster scores above 0. In vitro tests confirmed that a few of the cytomegalovirus-associated TCR beta chains recognize cytomegalovirus antigens. Most TCR sequences were observed very rarely across donors, whereas some public TCRs were present in many individuals. In both the original and validation cohorts, the classifier was reported to diagnose cytomegalovirus status with high specificity and sensitivity.

This clone was seen a single time. Its antigen is not yet known. Base qualities were left out, and no much larger clone turns up one base away. Rearrangement joined TRBV6-5 to TRBJ2-7; perhaps TRBD1 is the D gene, with 6 bases matching. The receptor was derived from a woman younger than 30 in good health and CMV-seronegative. Sequencing was done on a sample of PBMCs. The nucleotide sequence reads TGTGCCAGCAGTCTCAAGGGGGTTTCGAACGAGCAGTACTTC. Translated, this is CASSLKGVSNEQYF.